This is a list of T cell receptor beta chains from one sample in a study of blood T cells in healthy people across ages. TCRdb redid the calling of the 5' RACE reads with MiXCR, one entry per CDR3 protein. The sample has about a million distinct CDR3 sequences; 35% to 45% are singletons. The specimen sequenced was blood. These TCRs come from a man younger than 35 in good health. The CDR3 runs from the conserved cysteine through the conserved F or W. Each record gives: D gene, clone size, V gene, J gene, CDR3 DNA, CDR3 protein. The D gene is left open where the match is weak. Clone sizes are given selectively: once, few, many, or a class where the clone is expanded.

.	few	TRBV27	TRBJ1-6	TGTGCCAGCAGTCCGGGACATCACGAGCGTATTTCACCCCTCCACTTT	CASSPGHHERISPLHF
TRBD1	once	TRBV25-1	TRBJ1-2	TGTGCCAGCACCAGGTCCGGGACAGATGGGCACACCTTC	CASTRSGTDGHTF
.	.	TRBV4-3	TRBJ2-2	TGCGCCAGCAGCCAAGATGTTATGGGGACCGGGGAGCTGTTTTTT	CASSQDVMGTGELFF
TRBD1	.	TRBV10-3	TRBJ1-6	TGTGCCATCAGTGAGGACGAACAGGGGGGTTCACCCCTCCACTTT	CAISEDEQGGSPLHF
.	few	TRBV7-9	TRBJ2-7	TGTGCCAGCTGGGGAACCAATGAGCAGTACTTC	CASWGTNEQYF
TRBD2	few	TRBV7-2	TRBJ2-3	TGTGCCAGCAGCTTGACTAGCTCGGGATCAGATACGCAGTATTTT	CASSLTSSGSDTQYF
.	.	TRBV7-2	TRBJ1-1	TGTGCCAGCAGCGCCAACAGTCACCTGAGCACTGAAGCTTTCTTT	CASSANSHLSTEAFF
TRBD1	few	TRBV20-1	TRBJ2-2	TGCAGTGCTTCGGGACAGTCGAACACCGGGGAGCTGTTTTTT	CSASGQSNTGELFF
TRBD1	.	TRBV2	TRBJ1-1	TGTGCCAGTAAGGAGAGGGGGCGCGATCGCGGCGCTGAAGCTTTCTTT	CASKERGRDRGAEAFF
TRBD2	.	TRBV5-1	TRBJ2-7	TGCGCCAGCAGCTTAAGGGTAAGCGGGGCGATCTACGAGCAGTACTTC	CASSLRVSGAIYEQYF
.	.	TRBV19	TRBJ2-1	TGTGCCAGTAGCGACTACCACAATGAGCAGTTCTTC	CASSDYHNEQFF
TRBD1	few	TRBV4-3	TRBJ2-7	TGCGCCAGCAGACTTGCCGGGACAGGGGATTACGAGCAGTACTTC	CASRLAGTGDYEQYF
.	.	TRBV9	TRBJ1-2	.	CVSSVSPGNYGCTF
.	.	TRBV4-2	TRBJ2-1	TGTGCCAGCAGCCAAGACTACGACCTCCGGAATGAGCAGTTCTTC	CASSQDYDLRNEQFF
.	many	TRBV5-1	TRBJ2-3	TGTGCCAGCAGTTTAGGACAGAGCACAGATACGCAGTATTTT	CASSLGQSTDTQYF
TRBD1	few	TRBV4-1	TRBJ1-4	TGCGCCAGCAGCCAAGGGGGACAGGGGTTTGATGAAAAACTGTTTTTT	CASSQGGQGFDEKLFF
.	.	TRBV5-1	TRBJ1-1	TGCGCCAGCAGCTTGCGGCCTCATTCGAAGAACACTGAAGCTTTCTTT	CASSLRPHSKNTEAFF
TRBD2	few	TRBV12-3/TRBV12-4	TRBJ2-3	TGTGCCAGCAGGGGACTAGCGACAGATACGCAGTATTTT	CASRGLATDTQYF
TRBD1	.	TRBV6-2/TRBV6-3	TRBJ2-2	TGTGCCAGCAGCCGGCCGGGACAGGGATACACCGGGGAGCTGTTTTTT	CASSRPGQGYTGELFF
.	.	TRBV4-1	TRBJ1-2	TGCGCCAGCAGCCAAGTCCCGCGGCGGATCTATGGCTACACCTTC	CASSQVPRRIYGYTF
.	.	TRBV6-2/TRBV6-3	TRBJ1-2	TGTGCCAGCAGTTACGGCTCCCTGGACCCTAACTATGGCTACACCTTC	CASSYGSLDPNYGYTF
.	.	TRBV7-2	TRBJ1-4	TGTGCCAGCAGCCGAGTGGTGGGCGGCGAAAAACTGTTTTTT	CASSRVVGGEKLFF
.	.	TRBV28	TRBJ1-5	TGTGCCAGCAGTTTATCAGAGGGTGTATTGGATCAGCCCCAGCATTTT	CASSLSEGVLDQPQHF
TRBD1	.	TRBV20-1	TRBJ2-7	TGCAGTGCCTCGACAGGGTCGAGGGGCAATGAGCAGTACTTC	CSASTGSRGNEQYF